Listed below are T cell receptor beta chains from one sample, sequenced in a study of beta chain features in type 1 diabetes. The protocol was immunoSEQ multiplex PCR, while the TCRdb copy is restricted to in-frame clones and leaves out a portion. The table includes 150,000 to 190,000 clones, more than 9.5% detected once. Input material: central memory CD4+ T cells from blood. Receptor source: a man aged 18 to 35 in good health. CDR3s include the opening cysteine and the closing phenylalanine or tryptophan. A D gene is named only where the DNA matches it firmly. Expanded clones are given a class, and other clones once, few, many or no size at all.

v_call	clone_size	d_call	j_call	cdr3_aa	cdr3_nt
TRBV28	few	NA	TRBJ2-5	CASSPSLGGGGETQYF	TGTGCCAGCAGTCCCTCCCTAGGGGGAGGGGGAGAGACCCAGTACTTC
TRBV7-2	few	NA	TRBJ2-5	CASSLENRGRTQYF	TGTGCCAGCAGCTTAGAGAATAGGGGGAGGACCCAGTACTTC
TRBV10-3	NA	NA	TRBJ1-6	CAISDYGNSPLHF	TGTGCCATCAGTGATTATGGGAATTCACCCCTCCACTTT
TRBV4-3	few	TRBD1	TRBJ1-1	CASSRDRGGTEAFF	TGCGCCAGCAGCCGCGACAGGGGTGGGACTGAAGCTTTCTTT
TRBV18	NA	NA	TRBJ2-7	CASSPPTNYEQYF	TGTGCCAGCTCACCACCGACGAACTACGAGCAGTACTTC
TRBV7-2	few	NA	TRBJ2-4	CASSLDTGLYQQYF	TGTGCCAGCAGCTTGGACACGGGGCTATACCAACAGTACTTC
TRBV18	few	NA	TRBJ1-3	CASSPAGSTGNTIYF	TGTGCCAGCTCACCGGCAGGGTCTACTGGAAACACCATATATTTT
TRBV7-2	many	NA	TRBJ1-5	CASSIQGSNQPQHF	TGTGCCAGCAGTATACAGGGAAGCAATCAGCCCCAGCATTTT
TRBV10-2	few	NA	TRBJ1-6	CASTEGNSPLHF	TGCGCCAGCACGGAGGGTAATTCACCCCTCCACTTT
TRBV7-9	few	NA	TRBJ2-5	CASSLGSGKETQYF	TGTGCCAGCAGCTTAGGATCAGGGAAAGAGACCCAGTACTTC
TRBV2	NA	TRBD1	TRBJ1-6	CASRELTGGDSPLHF	TGTGCCAGCAGGGAGCTGACAGGGGGAGATTCACCCCTCCACTTT
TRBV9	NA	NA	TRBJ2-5	CASSVGARTTGETQYF	TGTGCCAGCAGCGTGGGGGCTAGGACAACAGGGGAGACCCAGTACTTC
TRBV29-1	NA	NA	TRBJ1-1	CSVASYTEAFF	TGCAGCGTTGCTAGTTACACTGAAGCTTTCTTT
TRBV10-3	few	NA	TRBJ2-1	CAISEHVTGNEQFF	TGTGCCATCAGTGAGCACGTGACAGGCAATGAGCAGTTCTTC
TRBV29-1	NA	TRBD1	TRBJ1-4	CSVVTGGSGNEKLFF	TGCAGCGTTGTGACAGGGGGCTCGGGTAATGAAAAACTGTTTTTT
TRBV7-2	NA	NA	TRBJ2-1	CASYLYSGNNEQFF	TGTGCCAGCTACCTATACTCAGGGAACAATGAGCAGTTCTTC
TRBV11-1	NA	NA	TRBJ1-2	CASSLEGYGYTF	TGTGCCAGCAGCTTAGAGGGCTATGGCTACACCTTC
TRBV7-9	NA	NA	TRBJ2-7	CASSLEMGQRNEQYF	TGTGCCAGCAGCTTAGAGATGGGACAAAGAAACGAGCAGTACTTC
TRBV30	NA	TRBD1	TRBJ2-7	CAWSLGQVENEQYF	TGTGCCTGGAGTTTAGGACAGGTAGAGAACGAGCAGTACTTC
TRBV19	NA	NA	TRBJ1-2	CASSSVAVAGYGYTF	TGTGCCAGTAGTAGTGTGGCGGTGGCAGGCTATGGCTACACCTTC